The rows below give T cell receptor beta chains drawn from one sample of a study of spatial heterogeneity in lung cancer. TCRdb used MiXCR to reprocess the 5' RACE reads, holding one entry per CDR3 protein. The top ten hold roughly 27% of the sample, which has roughly 8,000 distinct CDR3 sequences, over 7.5% seen once. The input for sequencing was PBMCs, taken at surgery. The receptors were sampled from a female donor with early-stage non-small cell lung cancer. CDR3s include the opening cysteine and the closing phenylalanine or tryptophan. The order of the fields is CDR3 DNA, CDR3 protein, J gene, clone size, V gene, D gene. D genes are given only for firm matches. Size tells how often a clone was seen (once, few, many) or the class of an expanded clone, and some rows leave it out.

CDR3nt: TGTGCCAGCATTTCAGGGGACAATCAGCCCCAGCATTTT
CDR3aa: CASISGDNQPQHF
j_gene: TRBJ1-5
abundance: -
v_gene: TRBV28
d_gene: -

CDR3nt: TGCAGCGTTGAAATGGACAGGGGTAGGGGTGGCTACACCTTC
CDR3aa: CSVEMDRGRGGYTF
j_gene: TRBJ1-2
abundance: many
v_gene: TRBV29-1
d_gene: TRBD1

CDR3nt: TGTGCCATTTCGTCGGGCAATCAGCCCCAGCATTTT
CDR3aa: CAISSGNQPQHF
j_gene: TRBJ1-5
abundance: -
v_gene: TRBV28
d_gene: -

CDR3nt: TGTGCCAGCAGCTTAGAGGTTTCAGGGGCCAACGTCCTGACTTTC
CDR3aa: CASSLEVSGANVLTF
j_gene: TRBJ2-6
abundance: -
v_gene: TRBV11-2
d_gene: -

CDR3nt: TGCAGTGCTAGTCGGCTAGCGGGAGATGGTGAGACCCAGTACTTC
CDR3aa: CSASRLAGDGETQYF
j_gene: TRBJ2-5
abundance: medium-sized
v_gene: TRBV20-1
d_gene: TRBD2

CDR3nt: TGTGCCAGCAAGGCTAGCGGGATCTACAATGAGCAGTTCTTC
CDR3aa: CASKASGIYNEQFF
j_gene: TRBJ2-1
abundance: medium-sized
v_gene: TRBV28
d_gene: TRBD2

CDR3nt: TGTGCCAGCTCACCCCAAGACAGCTCGAACACCGGGGAGCTGTTTTTT
CDR3aa: CASSPQDSSNTGELFF
j_gene: TRBJ2-2
abundance: few
v_gene: TRBV18
d_gene: -

CDR3nt: TGCGCCAGCAGCTTCGGATCTAGCGGGGCGTATGAGACCCAGTACTTC
CDR3aa: CASSFGSSGAYETQYF
j_gene: TRBJ2-5
abundance: many
v_gene: TRBV5-1
d_gene: TRBD2

CDR3nt: TGTGCCAGTAGTAATTATAGGACTAGCGGGGGGCTCGCGAACACCGGGGAGCTGTGTTTT
CDR3aa: CASSNYRTSGGLANTGELCF
j_gene: TRBJ2-2
abundance: few
v_gene: TRBV19
d_gene: TRBD2

CDR3nt: TGTGCCAGCAGCTTAGCGTGGCGGTCCTACGAGCAGTACTTC
CDR3aa: CASSLAWRSYEQYF
j_gene: TRBJ2-7
abundance: many
v_gene: TRBV7-2
d_gene: -

CDR3nt: TGTGCCAGCAGCCAAGAAGTTTTGACTAGCGGGGGAAATGAGCAGTTCTTC
CDR3aa: CASSQEVLTSGGNEQFF
j_gene: TRBJ2-1
abundance: many
v_gene: TRBV4-2
d_gene: TRBD2

CDR3nt: TGTGCCAGCAGCCAAGATCAGGGGGCCACAGATACGCAGTATTTT
CDR3aa: CASSQDQGATDTQYF
j_gene: TRBJ2-3
abundance: many
v_gene: TRBV3-1
d_gene: TRBD1

CDR3nt: TGCAGCGTCACCGAGGGGGCAAGCACTGAAGCTTTCTTT
CDR3aa: CSVTEGASTEAFF
j_gene: TRBJ1-1
abundance: many
v_gene: TRBV29-1
d_gene: TRBD1

CDR3nt: TGTGCCAGCTCATCGGACAGACCGTCCTACAATGAGCAGTTCTTC
CDR3aa: CASSSDRPSYNEQFF
j_gene: TRBJ2-1
abundance: medium-sized
v_gene: TRBV18
d_gene: -

CDR3nt: TGTGCCAGTAGCGCCGGGACAGGGAATTTTAACATTCAGTACTTC
CDR3aa: CASSAGTGNFNIQYF
j_gene: TRBJ2-4
abundance: many
v_gene: TRBV19
d_gene: TRBD1

CDR3nt: TGTGCCAGCAGCTTACTCCGACTAGCGGGCACGACAGATACGCAGTATTTT
CDR3aa: CASSLLRLAGTTDTQYF
j_gene: TRBJ2-3
abundance: many
v_gene: TRBV11-2
d_gene: TRBD2

CDR3nt: TGTGCCAGCAGCCCGGATCCAGGGGGTTCCTACGAGCAGTACTTC
CDR3aa: CASSPDPGGSYEQYF
j_gene: TRBJ2-7
abundance: -
v_gene: TRBV4-2
d_gene: TRBD1

CDR3nt: TGTGCCAGCGGGCACTCTGGAAACACCATATATTTT
CDR3aa: CASGHSGNTIYF
j_gene: TRBJ1-3
abundance: few
v_gene: TRBV3-1
d_gene: -

CDR3nt: TGTGCCAGTAGTAAATTAGCGGGGGGGCTCCACAATGAGCAGTTCTTC
CDR3aa: CASSKLAGGLHNEQFF
j_gene: TRBJ2-1
abundance: many
v_gene: TRBV19
d_gene: TRBD2

CDR3nt: TGCGCCAGCAGCGTTGACGGATCCTCCATTTTTACAGCTTTCTTT
CDR3aa: CASSVDGSSIFTAFF
j_gene: TRBJ1-1
abundance: -
v_gene: TRBV5-1
d_gene: -

CDR3nt: TGCAGTGCTAGATCGGGGGCCACGGACACCGGGGAGCTGTTTTTT
CDR3aa: CSARSGATDTGELFF
j_gene: TRBJ2-2
abundance: many
v_gene: TRBV20-1
d_gene: -

CDR3nt: TGTGCCAGCAGTGATTCCGGTGATCAGCCCCAGCATTTT
CDR3aa: CASSDSGDQPQHF
j_gene: TRBJ1-5
abundance: -
v_gene: TRBV6-1
d_gene: -

CDR3nt: TGTGCCATCTCGGGAGCCGGAGGGGCCAACGTCCTGACTTTC
CDR3aa: CAISGAGGANVLTF
j_gene: TRBJ2-6
abundance: many
v_gene: TRBV10-3
d_gene: -

CDR3nt: TGTGCCAGCAGTCGGGACAGTAACACCGGGGAGCTGTTTTTT
CDR3aa: CASSRDSNTGELFF
j_gene: TRBJ2-2
abundance: medium-sized
v_gene: TRBV11-2
d_gene: TRBD1

CDR3nt: TGTGCCAGCAGTTTAGTGAGATCATACACCGGGGAGCTGTTTTTT
CDR3aa: CASSLVRSYTGELFF
j_gene: TRBJ2-2
abundance: once
v_gene: TRBV28
d_gene: -

CDR3nt: TGCAGTGCTAGGAAACTAGCGGGAGATCGGGAGACCCAGTACTTC
CDR3aa: CSARKLAGDRETQYF
j_gene: TRBJ2-5
abundance: many
v_gene: TRBV20-1
d_gene: TRBD2

CDR3nt: TGTGCCAGCGGCCCGGGACAGGAGTACGAGCAGTACTTC
CDR3aa: CASGPGQEYEQYF
j_gene: TRBJ2-7
abundance: medium-sized
v_gene: TRBV2
d_gene: TRBD1

CDR3nt: TGTGCCAGCAGTTGGACTAGCGGGGGGGGAAACAATGAGCAGTTCTTC
CDR3aa: CASSWTSGGGNNEQFF
j_gene: TRBJ2-1
abundance: many
v_gene: TRBV6-1
d_gene: TRBD2

CDR3nt: TGCGCCAGCAGCTCAGGGCCCTCAAACACTGAAGCTTTCTTT
CDR3aa: CASSSGPSNTEAFF
j_gene: TRBJ1-1
abundance: many
v_gene: TRBV5-1
d_gene: -

CDR3nt: TGTGCCAGCACTCCATTCAGCGGTTCTAGCACAGATACGCAGTATTTT
CDR3aa: CASTPFSGSSTDTQYF
j_gene: TRBJ2-3
abundance: many
v_gene: TRBV6-1
d_gene: -

CDR3nt: TGTGCCAGCAGCTGGCCGGGACAGCCTAACTATGGCTACACCTTC
CDR3aa: CASSWPGQPNYGYTF
j_gene: TRBJ1-2
abundance: medium-sized
v_gene: TRBV5-4
d_gene: TRBD1

CDR3nt: TGCAGCGTTGAAGTCGACCAGGGGTCCTACGAGCAGTACTTC
CDR3aa: CSVEVDQGSYEQYF
j_gene: TRBJ2-7
abundance: many
v_gene: TRBV29-1
d_gene: -

CDR3nt: TGTGCCAGCACTAAACGAGGGACGGCGGATAGCAATCAGCCCCAGCATTTT
CDR3aa: CASTKRGTADSNQPQHF
j_gene: TRBJ1-5
abundance: -
v_gene: TRBV6-1
d_gene: -

CDR3nt: TGCGCCAGCAGCTTGCGACCCCAGGGCTTTGAGTATCCAGACACCATATATTTT
CDR3aa: CASSLRPQGFEYPDTIYF
j_gene: TRBJ1-3
abundance: many
v_gene: TRBV5-1
d_gene: -

CDR3nt: TGTGCCAGCAGCCAAGCGGCAGCAGCCACAGATACGCAGTATTTT
CDR3aa: CASSQAAAATDTQYF
j_gene: TRBJ2-3
abundance: -
v_gene: TRBV4-2
d_gene: -

CDR3nt: TGTGCCAGCAGCTCCCGACAGGGACAGGAGAATGGGGCCAACGTCCTGACTTTC
CDR3aa: CASSSRQGQENGANVLTF
j_gene: TRBJ2-6
abundance: -
v_gene: TRBV12-1
d_gene: -

CDR3nt: TGTGCCAGCAGCTCAGAGGGGGCCTCGGTAAATCAGCCCCAGCATTTT
CDR3aa: CASSSEGASVNQPQHF
j_gene: TRBJ1-5
abundance: many
v_gene: TRBV7-9
d_gene: TRBD1

CDR3nt: TGTGCCAGTAGTATCGGGACAGACACCGGGGAGCTGTTTTTT
CDR3aa: CASSIGTDTGELFF
j_gene: TRBJ2-2
abundance: many
v_gene: TRBV19
d_gene: TRBD1

CDR3nt: TGTGCCAGCAGCTATGGACAGGGCCAAGAGACCCAGTACTTC
CDR3aa: CASSYGQGQETQYF
j_gene: TRBJ2-5
abundance: medium-sized
v_gene: TRBV7-6
d_gene: TRBD1

CDR3nt: TGCAGCGTTGATAGTCAGGCCTATGGCTACACCTTC
CDR3aa: CSVDSQAYGYTF
j_gene: TRBJ1-2
abundance: few
v_gene: TRBV29-1
d_gene: -

CDR3nt: TGTGCCAGCAGTTTCTCCAGGGCGGCCAAAAACATTCAGTACTTC
CDR3aa: CASSFSRAAKNIQYF
j_gene: TRBJ2-4
abundance: -
v_gene: TRBV6-1
d_gene: -

CDR3nt: TGTGCCAGTAGTATACCGACAGGCCAAAGGAGCAATCAGCCCCAGCATTTT
CDR3aa: CASSIPTGQRSNQPQHF
j_gene: TRBJ1-5
abundance: many
v_gene: TRBV19
d_gene: -

CDR3nt: TGTGCCAGCAGCTTAAGTTTTAGTCAGGGGAAGGGAATGAACACTGAAGCTTTCTTT
CDR3aa: CASSLSFSQGKGMNTEAFF
j_gene: TRBJ1-1
abundance: -
v_gene: TRBV7-6
d_gene: -

CDR3nt: TGTGCCAGCAGCTCGGGACCGACGACGCAGTACTTC
CDR3aa: CASSSGPTTQYF
j_gene: TRBJ2-7
abundance: medium-sized
v_gene: TRBV12-3/TRBV12-4
d_gene: -

CDR3nt: TGCAGCGTTGAAGGAATTAGCGGAACATACGAGCAGTACTTC
CDR3aa: CSVEGISGTYEQYF
j_gene: TRBJ2-7
abundance: -
v_gene: TRBV29-1
d_gene: -

CDR3nt: TGCGCCAGCAGCTTGGGCGGGACTAGCGGGAGCATAAGTGAGCAGTTCTTC
CDR3aa: CASSLGGTSGSISEQFF
j_gene: TRBJ2-1
abundance: medium-sized
v_gene: TRBV5-1
d_gene: TRBD2

CDR3nt: TGCAGCGTTGCAGGGTTGGAGACCCAGTACTTC
CDR3aa: CSVAGLETQYF
j_gene: TRBJ2-5
abundance: medium-sized
v_gene: TRBV29-1
d_gene: -

CDR3nt: TGTGCCAGCTCACCAAACTCACAAGATACGCAGTATTTT
CDR3aa: CASSPNSQDTQYF
j_gene: TRBJ2-3
abundance: medium-sized
v_gene: TRBV18
d_gene: -

CDR3nt: TGCAGTGCTAGAGATAACGGAGACACCGGGGAGCTGTTTTTT
CDR3aa: CSARDNGDTGELFF
j_gene: TRBJ2-2
abundance: many
v_gene: TRBV20-1
d_gene: -

CDR3nt: TGTGCCAGCTCTTATAACGAGGGGTCGGACAGTTTTTCCTACGAGCAGTACTTC
CDR3aa: CASSYNEGSDSFSYEQYF
j_gene: TRBJ2-7
abundance: many
v_gene: TRBV18
d_gene: -

CDR3nt: TGCAGCGTTGGTGGGGGGTCTAGCACAGATACGCAGTATTTT
CDR3aa: CSVGGGSSTDTQYF
j_gene: TRBJ2-3
abundance: many
v_gene: TRBV29-1
d_gene: -

CDR3nt: TGTGCCAGCAGTGAACAGGCTGCCGTGGGCGACGAGCAGTACTTC
CDR3aa: CASSEQAAVGDEQYF
j_gene: TRBJ2-7
abundance: medium-sized
v_gene: TRBV2
d_gene: -

CDR3nt: TGCGCCAGCAGTCCCCCCGTGGGGGTTTATGGCTACACCTTC
CDR3aa: CASSPPVGVYGYTF
j_gene: TRBJ1-2
abundance: medium-sized
v_gene: TRBV23-1
d_gene: -

CDR3nt: TGTGCCAGCAGTGTAAACCTACTCCACTACGAGCAGTACTTC
CDR3aa: CASSVNLLHYEQYF
j_gene: TRBJ2-7
abundance: medium-sized
v_gene: TRBV6-1
d_gene: -

CDR3nt: TGTGCCAGCAGCGTAGGGGCGTCGACTAATGAAAAACTGTTTTTT
CDR3aa: CASSVGASTNEKLFF
j_gene: TRBJ1-4
abundance: many
v_gene: TRBV9
d_gene: -